The 5 T cell receptor beta chains given below trace back to one sample, sequenced in a study of blood T cell repertoires in COVID-19. Clones were read by immunoSEQ multiplex PCR, and TCRdb kept only the in-frame ones, dropping some. The sample has 200,000 to 300,000 clones, around four fifths seen once; the top ten hold approximately 13%. The material sequenced was peripheral blood. The receptors originated from a woman in her sixties with active or convalescent COVID-19.

This chain uses TRBV7-2 with TRBJ2-5; 13 bases fit TRBD2. This CDR3 spans 18 amino acids. V lost 1 base, J lost 5 bases, and 10 bases stayed unmatched. The germline CDR1 and CDR2 sequences are SGHTA and FQGNSA. The CDR3 here is CASSLGPGLAGRRETQYF. CDR3 nucleotides: TGTGCCAGCAGCTTAGGCCCGGGACTAGCGGGACGTCGGGAGACCCAGTACTTC.

The chain uses TRBV5-4 and TRBJ2-5, with TRBD1 as a possible D gene (5 bases). Germline CDR1 and CDR2: SGHNT and YYREEE (reference sequence). The CDR3 runs to 13 residues. V dropped 4 bases and J dropped 4 bases, with 11 bases sitting between them. CDR3 amino acids: CASSLRVAETQYF. CDR3 coding DNA: TGTGCCAGCAGCCTCAGGGTTGCAGAGACCCAGTACTTC.

This rearrangement joins TRBV19 to TRBJ1-4, with unresolved D. Germline values: CDR1 LNHDA, CDR2 SQIVND (reference sequence). The CDR3 runs to 14 residues. Trimming cost V 3 bases and J 4 bases, with 9 bases left between them. CDR3 bases: TGTGCCAGTAGTATTGTCGGGGTTAATGAAAAACTGTTTTTT. Translation: CASSIVGVNEKLFF.

The chain links TRBV15 to TRBJ2-3, with TRBD2 matching over 7 bases. Per germline, CDR1 LNHNV and CDR2 YYDKDF (reference sequence). Trimming at V came to 0 bases and at J to 5 bases, leaving 5 bases not matched to a gene. The CDR3 covers 15 residues. CDR3 nucleotide sequence: TGTGCCACCAGCAGAGAAGGCACTAGCGTAGATACGCAGTATTTT. This gives the protein CATSREGTSVDTQYF.

Note on this clone: Other DNA sequences in this specimen translate into the identical CDR3. The chain couples TRBV18 to TRBJ2-5, with no clear D. The CDR3 runs to 11 residues. Germline CDR1 reads KGHSH; CDR2 reads LQKENI. V lost 3 bases to trimming and J lost 5 bases, with 4 bases between them. The CDR3 coding sequence is TGTGCCAGCTCACCCGAGGAGACCCAGTACTTC. This encodes CASSPEETQYF.